The rows below give T cell receptor beta chains drawn from one sample of a study of shared clonotypes between healthy human individuals. Data came from immunoSEQ multiplex PCR; TCRdb stores just in-frame clones and leaves some out. Of more than 2 million clones listed, 85% to 95% are singletons. The sequencing sample was made of naive CD8+ T cells sorted from blood. These TCRs come from a young man in good health. The conserved cysteine and the conserved F or W are not part of the CDR3 here. Each record gives: V gene, J gene, D gene, CDR3 protein. The D gene is left open where the match is weak.

>TRBV2|TRBJ1-1|TRBD1
ASKWGQGVNTEAF
>TRBV6-5|TRBJ2-1|TRBD2
ASSPRGDSYNEQF
>TRBV5-4|TRBJ2-7|.
ASSRGGTPSGYEQY
>TRBV29-1|TRBJ2-3|TRBD2
SPGLAGVGDTQY
>TRBV7-8|TRBJ2-3|.
ASSNLGGGTTDTQY
>TRBV15|TRBJ1-3|TRBD1
ATSRRYPGTGSSGNTIY
>TRBV7-9|TRBJ2-3|.
ASSPSAGEVDTQY
>TRBV7-2|TRBJ2-2|.
ASSLLNTGELF
>TRBV10-3|TRBJ2-7|.
AISDRGGYEQY
>TRBV6-6|TRBJ2-7|TRBD1
ASSYSGTVSYEQY